This TCR beta chain was sequenced in a study of STAT5B mutations in CD4+ large granular lymphocyte leukemia. CDR1 and CDR2 from the germline V gene are LNHNV and YYDKDF (reference sequence). The CDR3 loop spans 12 amino acids. V was trimmed by 0 bases and J by 7 bases, leaving 4 bases between them. Profiled with immunoSEQ multiplex PCR; TCRdb holds only in-frame clones, not every one. The sample comprises fewer than 40,000 clones, about 70% of which are singletons, and approximately 2% rests with the top ten. The chain has TRBV15 and TRBJ1-5; no definite D call. The material sequenced was CD4+ T cells from blood buffy coats. This receptor was taken from a human donor in good health. This chain's CDR3 is CATSRDAQPQHF. In nucleotides, the CDR3 is TGTGCCACCAGCAGAGATGCCCAGCCCCAGCATTTT.